This passage covers 27 T cell receptor beta chains from one sample sequenced in a study of blood T cell repertoires in COVID-19. Only in-frame clones appear in the TCRdb table, and some are missing; sequencing was by immunoSEQ multiplex PCR. The data contain about 180,000 clones, over 65% of them singletons. Sequenced input: peripheral blood. Receptors were obtained from a person aged 65-85 years with COVID-19, enrolled during active disease.

V and J are TRBV30 and TRBJ1-6; 8 bases line up with TRBD1. The trim removed 3 bases at V and 9 bases at J, leaving 4 bases unmatched. Per germline, CDR1 GTSNPN and CDR2 SVGIG (reference sequence). This CDR3 spans 13 amino acids. The CDR3 loop is CAWSGQGISPLHF. CDR3 sequence (DNA): TGTGCCTGGAGCGGACAGGGTATTTCACCCCTCCACTTT.

The gene calls are TRBV6-5 and TRBJ1-2; no firm D call. The CDR3 totals 14 residues. CDR1 and CDR2 (germline): MNHEY, SVGAGI. V was pared by 2 bases and J by 0 bases, with 7 bases between. CDR3 coding DNA: TGTGCCAGCAGTTACCGGGGAGCTAACTATGGCTACACCTTC. This codes for CASSYRGANYGYTF.

The chain combines TRBV3-1 (or the pseudogene TRBV3-2) with TRBJ1-1; possible D gene TRBD1, 5 bases. This CDR3 has 11 amino acids. Germline V lookup: CDR1 LGHDT, CDR2 YNNKEL (reference sequence). The germline V and J ends were trimmed by 7 bases and 8 bases, with 11 bases remaining between them. CDR3 sequence reads: CASTQAGEAFF. The DNA of the CDR3 is TGTGCCAGCACCCAGGCAGGGGAAGCTTTCTTT.

V is TRBV6-1 and J is TRBJ1-1, with no clear D. V was trimmed by 1 base and J by 10 bases, leaving 10 bases between them. Germline V gene data show CDR1 as MNHNS and CDR2 as SASEGT. The CDR3 totals 12 residues. This chain's CDR3 is CASSEVWRAAFF. DNA of the CDR3: TGTGCCAGCAGTGAAGTATGGAGGGCAGCTTTCTTT.

The chain links TRBV2 to TRBJ1-6, with 10 bases that match TRBD1. The CDR3 covers 15 residues. The junction had 4 bases not matched to a gene; V was cut back by 4 bases and J by 7 bases. CDR1 SNHLY and CDR2 FYNNEI come from the germline V gene. The CDR3 sequence is CASSVGQGDNSPLHF. CDR3 DNA sequence: TGTGCCAGCAGTGTCGGACAGGGGGACAATTCACCCCTCCACTTT. The variable domain in full, with the rest retrieved from reference TRBV2 and TRBJ1-6, is EPEVTQTPSHQVTQMGQEVILRCVPISNHLYFYWYRQILGQKVEFLVSFYNNEISEKSEIFDDQFSVERPDGSNFTLKIRSTKLEDSAMYFCASSVGQGDNSPLHFGNGTRLTVT.

V gene TRBV6-2 or TRBV6-3 combines with J gene TRBJ2-2; tentative D call: TRBD1 (6 bases). Germline CDR1 and CDR2: MNHEY and SVGEGT. V was cut by 5 bases and J by 4 bases, with 17 bases left in between. This CDR3 is built from 16 residues. The CDR3 sequence: CASSRGTMRVTGELFF. For the CDR3, the DNA is TGTGCCAGCAGTAGGGGGACAATGAGGGTCACCGGGGAGCTGTTTTTT.

This sequence joins TRBV28 and TRBJ2-3, with 13 nucleotides matching TRBD2. Germline CDR1 MDHEN, CDR2 SYDVKM. J gave up 2 bases and V 5 bases, and 4 bases lay outside the gene matches. This CDR3 contains 16 residues. This CDR3 reads CASSPGTSGNTDTQYF. CDR3 in DNA: TGTGCCAGCAGTCCCGGGACTAGCGGGAACACAGATACGCAGTATTTT.

The chain combines TRBV7-2 with TRBJ1-1; possibly TRBD1 for D (5 bases). Trimming shortened V by 0 bases and J by 3 bases, and 11 bases separated the two germline ends. From germline, CDR1 is SGHTA and CDR2 FQGNSA. The CDR3 length is 15 residues. The CDR3 DNA follows: TGTGCCAGCAGCTTAGCCGGTGGGGGGGACACTGAAGCTTTCTTT. It specifies CASSLAGGGDTEAFF.

This clone was observed a single time. This chain joins TRBV4-1 and TRBJ1-1; D is ambiguous. V was trimmed by 1 base and J by 0 bases, leaving 15 bases between them. The CDR3 loop spans 17 amino acids. CDR1 is MGHRA and CDR2 is YSYEKL in the germline V gene. The DNA of the CDR3 is TGCGCCAGCAGCCAAGGTCATTCCCCAGTGATGAACACTGAAGCTTTCTTT. Amino acid sequence: CASSQGHSPVMNTEAFF.

V and J are TRBV4-3 and TRBJ1-1; TRBD1 might be the D (6 bases). The CDR3 spans 15 residues. Germline CDR1 LGHNA, CDR2 YSLEER. V lost 4 bases and J 2 bases, leaving 14 bases between the germline ends. The CDR3 loop reads CASSPTQGLNTEAFF. The CDR3, as DNA: TGCGCCAGCAGCCCGACCCAGGGGCTTAACACTGAAGCTTTCTTT.

The genes are TRBV14 and TRBJ1-4; the D gene is possibly TRBD1 (5 bases). CDR1 SGHDN and CDR2 FVKESK come from the germline V gene. V dropped 4 bases and J dropped 8 bases, with 17 bases sitting between them. This CDR3 has 15 residues. This CDR3 is CASSPGQGVKEKLFF. As DNA, the CDR3 is TGTGCCAGCAGCCCCGGTCAAGGGGTAAAGGAAAAACTGTTTTTT.

In its sample, this clone was seen once. The chain has TRBV18 and TRBJ1-2, with a possible D match to TRBD1 (6 bases). The germline V gene has CDR1 KGHSH and CDR2 LQKENI. V shed 3 bases and J shed 13 bases, with 12 bases lying between them. This CDR3 is built from 11 residues. CDR3 nucleotides: TGTGCCAGCTCACCGCGGACAGACCTCACCTTC. Residues: CASSPRTDLTF.

The genes are TRBV6-5 and TRBJ1-5; 7 bases match TRBD1. Germline V gene data show CDR1 as MNHEY and CDR2 as SVGAGI. There are 14 residues in the CDR3. V shed 5 bases, J shed 7 bases, and the junction held 8 bases outside the gene matches. The CDR3 DNA sequence: TGTGCCAGCAGTCGACAGGGTTCTTGGCAGCCCCAGCATTTT. This encodes CASSRQGSWQPQHF.

The chain links TRBV7-4 to TRBJ2-4, with TRBD2 matching 11 bases. After removal of 5 bases from V and 2 bases from J, the junction contained 11 bases not matched to a gene. The CDR3 consists of 18 residues. CDR1 and CDR2 (germline): SGHVT, SQSDAQ. This chain's CDR3 is CASSIILAGVSPKNIQYF. The CDR3 nucleotides read TGTGCCAGCAGCATAATACTAGCGGGAGTCAGCCCCAAAAACATTCAGTACTTC. The complete variable domain, with remaining parts taken from reference TRBV7-4 and TRBJ2-4, reads GAGVSQSPRYKVAKRGRDVALRCDSISGHVTLYWYRQTLGQGSEVLTYSQSDAQRDKSGRPSGRFSAERPERSVSTLKIQRTEQGDSAVYLCASSIILAGVSPKNIQYFGAGTRLSVL.

The chain uses TRBV6-5 and TRBJ2-3; a possible D gene is TRBD1 (6 bases). The CDR3 is 15 residues long. CDR1 and CDR2 from the germline V gene are MNHEY and SVGAGI. Trimming stripped 1 base from V and 2 bases from J, with 10 bases between. The CDR3 DNA reads TGTGCCAGCAGTTACTTCGGACAGTACACAGATACGCAGTATTTT. It codes for CASSYFGQYTDTQYF.

The chain carries TRBV28 and TRBJ1-1, with 7 bases identical to TRBD1. The CDR3 is made up of 15 amino acids. CDR1 and CDR2 from the germline V gene are MDHEN and SYDVKM. Trimming cost V 4 bases and J 8 bases; bases outside gene matches: 13. This chain's CDR3 is CASSSAEQGKEEAFF. CDR3 sequence (DNA): TGTGCCAGCAGTTCCGCCGAACAGGGGAAAGAAGAAGCTTTCTTT.

The chain uses TRBV5-6 and TRBJ1-1; D not certain. Per germline, CDR1 SGHDT and CDR2 YYEEEE. The CDR3 is 17 residues long. Trimming pared 4 bases from V and 3 bases from J, leaving 22 bases between. For the CDR3, the DNA is TGTGCCAGCAGCCGGAGGTGGAACGTAGGAGCCTACACTGAAGCTTTCTTT. This translates into CASSRRWNVGAYTEAFF.

This clone has only one observation. The V call is TRBV4-2, the J call TRBJ2-3, with 7 bases fitting TRBD2. The length of the CDR3 is 15 residues. J lost 12 bases, V lost 0 bases, and 12 bases had no gene match. Germline CDR1 reads LGHNA; CDR2 reads YNFKEQ. The CDR3 DNA reads as TGTGCCAGCAGCCAAGATGCCAGCGGGAAGGGGCCTCAGTATTTT. Protein sequence: CASSQDASGKGPQYF.

The V call is TRBV7-2, the J call TRBJ2-4; 11 nucleotides match TRBD2. Trimming removed 3 bases from V and 6 bases from J; junction bases left unmatched: 4. Looked up from germline, CDR1 is SGHTA and CDR2 is FQGNSA. This CDR3 is built from 15 residues. Here the CDR3 reads CASSFYTSGRNIQYF. CDR3 nucleotide sequence: TGTGCCAGCAGCTTTTATACTAGCGGGAGAAACATTCAGTACTTC.

The chain combines TRBV4-1 with TRBJ2-4; 8 nucleotides line up with TRBD2. The CDR3 totals 21 residues. Germline V lookup: CDR1 MGHRA, CDR2 YSYEKL. The ends lost 0 bases at V and 0 bases at J; junction bases unmatched: 16. The CDR3 nucleotides are TGCGCCAGCAGCCAAGATCCCTTGTCGGGGGGGACCAATTTAGCCAAAAACATTCAGTACTTC. Translating gives CASSQDPLSGGTNLAKNIQYF.

This clone has just a few counts. CDR3 coding DNA: TGTGCCATCCGCACTAGCCCCCAAGAGACCCAGTACTTC. This codes for CAIRTSPQETQYF. The V gene is TRBV10-3, the J gene TRBJ2-5; TRBD2 is a possible D gene (6 bases). Per the germline V gene, CDR1 is ENHRY and CDR2 is SYGVKD. V was trimmed by 8 bases and J by 1 base, leaving 11 bases between them. The length of the CDR3 is 13 residues.

Note on this clone: This CDR3 is also generated by other DNA sequences in the sample. The CDR3 coding sequence is TGTGCCAGCAGCCGGACTAGCGGAGCCCAAGAGACCCAGTACTTC. Protein sequence: CASSRTSGAQETQYF. The chain is built from TRBV5-4 and TRBJ2-5; 10 positions agree with TRBD2. Germline V gene data show CDR1 as SGHNT and CDR2 as YYREEE (reference sequence). With 4 bases clipped from V and 1 base from J, the junction kept 4 bases outside the gene matches. The CDR3 contains 15 residues.

The chain joins TRBV5-6 to TRBJ2-5; maybe TRBD2 (6 bases). V was trimmed by 4 bases and J by 5 bases, leaving 24 bases between them. Germline CDR1 reads SGHDT; CDR2 reads YYEEEE. This CDR3 is 17 amino acids long. CDR3 sequence (DNA): TGTGCCAGCAGCCGCGCTGACAGTTCCCGAGGAGGGGAGACCCAGTACTTC. This sequence encodes CASSRADSSRGGETQYF.

The V call is TRBV27, the J call TRBJ2-7, with TRBD1 as a possible D gene (6 bases). The CDR3 extends over 16 amino acids. Deletions cut 5 bases from V and 0 bases from J, with 17 bases between. Looked up from germline, CDR1 is MNHEY and CDR2 is SMNVEV (reference sequence). The chain's CDR3 is CASSKGSGTNSYEQYF. The CDR3, as DNA: TGTGCCAGCAGTAAAGGCTCCGGGACAAACTCCTACGAGCAGTACTTC.

This chain links TRBV19 with TRBJ2-1, with 8 positions matching TRBD2. The CDR3 is made up of 15 amino acids. Germline trimming cut 7 bases from V and 4 bases from J; bases unmatched to any gene: 9. The germline V gene has CDR1 LNHDA and CDR2 SQIVND (reference sequence). The CDR3 nucleotides read TGTGCCAGTATAAGCCCGGGGGGGCTGTACAATGAGCAGTTCTTC. It specifies CASISPGGLYNEQFF.

In its sample, this clone is medium-sized. The chain carries TRBV7-2 and TRBJ2-3; 8 bases map to TRBD2. The germline CDR1 and CDR2 sequences are SGHTA and FQGNSA. The trim removed 4 bases at V and 2 bases at J, leaving 5 bases unmatched. This CDR3 has 15 residues. The CDR3 sequence is CASSSLAGHTDTQYF. The CDR3 coding sequence is TGTGCCAGCAGCTCGTTAGCGGGGCACACAGATACGCAGTATTTT.

The V and J genes are TRBV6-1 and TRBJ2-3; the D gene is possibly TRBD1 (6 bases). V was shortened by 3 bases and J by 0 bases, with 13 bases between the two germline ends. This CDR3 is built from 16 residues. From germline, CDR1 is MNHNS and CDR2 SASEGT. Here the CDR3 DNA reads TGTGCCAGCAGTGATGACAGGCGAGAAAGCACAGATACGCAGTATTTT. Protein product: CASSDDRRESTDTQYF.